These T cell receptor beta chains were read from a single sample in a study of shared T cell receptors in the human thymus. Generated by immunoSEQ multiplex PCR, the TCRdb table keeps only in-frame clones and is missing some. The sample yields about 400,000 clones, 95% seen once. Sequenced material: thymocytes. Receptors were obtained from a human donor. CDR3s include the opening cysteine and the closing phenylalanine or tryptophan. A D gene is named only where the DNA matches it firmly. The listing skips clone size in some rows; elsewhere it reads once, few, many or a size class.

TRBJ2-1 | . | TRBV10-2 | TRBD2 | TGCGCCACCAGTTCACTAGCGGGATACTACAATGAGCAGTTCTTC | CATSSLAGYYNEQFF
TRBJ1-1 | . | TRBV18 | TRBD1 | TGTGCCAGCTCACCACCAACTGTTACAGGGGACGGCCTGGGGAACACTGAAGCTTTCTTT | CASSPPTVTGDGLGNTEAFF
TRBJ2-3 | . | TRBV29-1 | TRBD2 | TGCAGCGTTGATTGCCCTAGCGGGAGGGCCCTCGTCACAGATACGCAGTATTTT | CSVDCPSGRALVTDTQYF
TRBJ1-4 | . | TRBV14 | . | TGTGCCAGCAGCCAAGATCCGCGCAAGGGGTCTAATGAAAAACTGTTTTTT | CASSQDPRKGSNEKLFF
TRBJ2-5 | . | TRBV28 | . | TGTGCCAGCCGGCAGGGTGGAGGGGAGACCCAGTACTTC | CASRQGGGETQYF
TRBJ1-2 | . | TRBV11-2 | . | TGTGCCAGCAGCTCCCCCGTTGCTAACTATGGCTACACCTTC | CASSSPVANYGYTF
TRBJ2-5 | . | TRBV5-4 | . | TGTGCCAGCACCAGGGGAGGTCGAGAGACCCAGTACTTC | CASTRGGRETQYF
TRBJ1-2 | . | TRBV6-5 | . | TGTGCCAGCAGTTACTCTTCGGACAGCTATGGCTACACCTTC | CASSYSSDSYGYTF
TRBJ2-7 | . | TRBV10-3 | TRBD2 | TGTGCCATCACCGGGACTAGCGACTACGAGCAGTACTTC | CAITGTSDYEQYF
TRBJ2-7 | . | TRBV5-1 | . | TGCGCCAGCTCGGGACAATCCAACGAGCAGTACTTC | CASSGQSNEQYF
TRBJ1-1 | . | TRBV5-1 | . | TGCGCCAGCTCCGGACGGTCAGAAGCTTTCTTT | CASSGRSEAFF
TRBJ2-7 | . | TRBV28 | . | TGTGCCAGCAGTCCCCAACAGGGGTCCCGAACCGCGGGAGTGGTGTACGAGCAGTACTTC | CASSPQQGSRTAGVVYEQYF
TRBJ2-6 | . | TRBV27 | . | TGTGCCAGCAGTCCAACCGCGGGACACAACTCTGGGGCCAACGTCCTGACTTTC | CASSPTAGHNSGANVLTF
TRBJ2-3 | . | TRBV2 | TRBD2 | TGTGCCAGCAGTGAAAGGGGGACTAGCGGGAGGGCCAGGGCAGATACGCAGTATTTT | CASSERGTSGRARADTQYF
TRBJ2-3 | . | TRBV9 | . | TGTGCCAGCAGCGTTGGCCAGGGTACAGATACGCAGTATTTT | CASSVGQGTDTQYF
TRBJ2-7 | . | TRBV29-1 | . | TGCAGCGTCGATGACAGTTTGCACGAGCAGTACTTC | CSVDDSLHEQYF
TRBJ2-4 | . | TRBV4-1 | TRBD2 | TGCGCCAGCAGCCAAGATCGGTCTAGCGGGAGCAACAAAAACATTCAGTACTTC | CASSQDRSSGSNKNIQYF
TRBJ2-5 | . | TRBV7-2 | TRBD1 | TGTGCCAGCAGCGTTAAACGTACAGGGGACCACCAAGAGACCCAGTACTTC | CASSVKRTGDHQETQYF
TRBJ2-1 | . | TRBV6-4 | . | TGTGCCAGCAGTGACGGGTCGGGAGAAACCTACAATGAGCAGTTCTTC | CASSDGSGETYNEQFF
TRBJ1-5 | . | TRBV9 | . | TGTGCCAGCGGTCAGGGGCCTCAGCCCCAGCATTTT | CASGQGPQPQHF
TRBJ1-1 | . | TRBV6-1 | . | TGTGCCAGCAGTACTAGGGGACAGAACACTGAAGCTTTCTTT | CASSTRGQNTEAFF
TRBJ2-6 | . | TRBV7-9 | TRBD1 | TGTGCCAGCAGCTTCCCAGGGGGAGGGGCCAACGTCCTGACTTTC | CASSFPGGGANVLTF
TRBJ2-3 | . | TRBV4-3 | . | TGCGCCAGCAGTACTCAAGGGCTCATGGCTGGCACAGATACGCAGTATTTT | CASSTQGLMAGTDTQYF
TRBJ2-3 | . | TRBV29-1 | TRBD1 | TGCAGCGATGGGGGACAGGGTGACACAGATACGCAGTATTTT | CSDGGQGDTDTQYF
TRBJ1-2 | . | TRBV9 | . | TGTGCCAGCAGCGTAGGGCGGGAAGGGGAGAGGTATGGCTACACCTTC | CASSVGREGERYGYTF
TRBJ1-5 | once | TRBV28 | . | TGTGCCAGCACCCAACCGACAGCTAATCAGCCCCAGCATTTT | CASTQPTANQPQHF
TRBJ1-1 | . | TRBV6-1 | . | TGTGCCAGCAGTGAAGCGCTTCACGTAGCTTTCTTT | CASSEALHVAFF
TRBJ1-5 | . | TRBV19 | TRBD1 | TGTGCCAGTAGTTGCCTCAGACAGGGTTGGAGCAATCAGCCCCAGCATTTT | CASSCLRQGWSNQPQHF
TRBJ2-7 | . | TRBV28 | . | TGTGCCAGCAAAGGAGTTAACGAGCAGTACTTC | CASKGVNEQYF
TRBJ2-7 | . | TRBV27 | TRBD2 | TGTGCCAGCAGTTTAGCAAAGACTAGCGGGAGCTACGAGCAGTACTTC | CASSLAKTSGSYEQYF
TRBJ2-3 | . | TRBV14 | TRBD2 | TGTGCCAGCAGCCAAGCATTTGGGACTAGCGGGAGTTTAACAGATACGCAGTATTTT | CASSQAFGTSGSLTDTQYF
TRBJ2-7 | . | TRBV19 | . | TGTGCCAGTAGCACTAGTGCCTCCTACGAGCAGTACTTC | CASSTSASYEQYF
TRBJ1-1 | few | TRBV27 | . | TGTGCCAGCAGTCATAATCGGGACATACTGAACACTGAAGCTTTCTTT | CASSHNRDILNTEAFF
TRBJ2-5 | . | TRBV28 | TRBD2 | TGTGCCAGCAGTTTAGGCCCCTACGGGGGGACGAGCTCTCAAGAGACCCAGTACTTC | CASSLGPYGGTSSQETQYF
TRBJ1-1 | . | TRBV7-8 | . | TGTGCCAGCAGCTTAGTCTCTGGGGAGGGTTTGAACACTGAAGCTTTCTTT | CASSLVSGEGLNTEAFF
TRBJ2-1 | . | TRBV5-4 | . | TGTGCCAGCAGCTCGAAGATTGAGCGGATACGATTCTACAATGAGCAGTTCTTC | CASSSKIERIRFYNEQFF
TRBJ2-5 | . | TRBV6-1 | TRBD1 | TGTGCCAGCAGTGGGACAGGGGAAGGAGAGACCCAGTACTTC | CASSGTGEGETQYF
TRBJ2-1 | . | TRBV28 | TRBD2 | TGTGCCAGCAGTTTGGGACTAGCGGGAGACAATGAGCAGTTCTTC | CASSLGLAGDNEQFF
TRBJ2-3 | . | TRBV15 | . | TGTGCCACCAGCAGACCTCTTACGGTTGTCCGAAGCACAGATACGCAGTATTTT | CATSRPLTVVRSTDTQYF
TRBJ2-1 | . | TRBV7-3 | . | TGTGCCAGCAGCTTAGCCGGACTGATGTCCTACAATGAGCAGTTCTTC | CASSLAGLMSYNEQFF
TRBJ1-5 | . | TRBV4-3 | . | TGCGCCAGCAGCCAAGATCGGGGGGAGGGGAATCAGCCCCAGCATTTT | CASSQDRGEGNQPQHF
TRBJ1-1 | . | TRBV4-3 | . | TGCGCCAGCAGCCAAAGGGGGGGGGCAGAAGGAGCTTTCTTT | CASSQRGGAEGAFF
TRBJ2-1 | once | TRBV28 | . | TGTGCCAGCAGTTTAGACCAGAATGAGCAGTTCTTC | CASSLDQNEQFF
TRBJ2-5 | . | TRBV6-1 | TRBD1 | TGTGCCAGCAGTCGACGGGACAGGGGTACCGAGGCCCAGTACTTC | CASSRRDRGTEAQYF
TRBJ2-7 | . | TRBV5-4 | . | TGTGCCAGCAGTGGGGATACCCCCCATAACGAGCAGTACTTC | CASSGDTPHNEQYF
TRBJ1-5 | . | TRBV18 | . | TGTGCCAGCTCACCAGTGAGTCAGCCCCAGCATTTT | CASSPVSQPQHF
TRBJ2-7 | . | TRBV7-7 | . | TGTGCCAGCAGCCTAGCAGGGGCGCGCAACGAGCAGTACTTC | CASSLAGARNEQYF
TRBJ1-1 | . | TRBV28 | . | TGTGCCAGCAGTTTATACAAGAACACTGAAGCTTTCTTT | CASSLYKNTEAFF
TRBJ2-3 | once | TRBV4-1 | . | TGCGCCAGCAGCCAAGGGGGAGCTAGCACAGATACGCAGTATTTT | CASSQGGASTDTQYF
TRBJ2-2 | . | TRBV7-9 | TRBD1 | TGTGCCAGCAGCCACAGGACAGGGAACACCGGGGAGCTGTTTTTT | CASSHRTGNTGELFF
TRBJ2-7 | once | TRBV7-8 | . | TGTGCCAGCAGCTTAGGTTCCCGACCTGACAACTACGAGCAGTACTTC | CASSLGSRPDNYEQYF
TRBJ2-3 | . | TRBV6-4 | TRBD2 | TGTGCCAGCAGTCCCCGGGCTAGCGGGAGGGAAGATACGCAGTATTTT | CASSPRASGREDTQYF
TRBJ1-3 | . | TRBV28 | . | TGTGCCAGCAGTTCATTCTCCTCTGGAAACACCATATATTTT | CASSSFSSGNTIYF